This T cell receptor beta chain stems from a study of human T cells and chemical hapten exposure. Overall study context: Patch tests applied 0.01% DPC to the upper back, read at 6 days.

Unique molecular identifiers were attached to individual cDNA molecules within the library. TCRdb re-called the RACE reads through MiXCR, storing one row per CDR3 protein. The sample shows some 200,000 distinct CDR3 sequences, 30% of them seen only once. Described time point: pre-sensitization, week 0. The treatment denotes: therapeutic diphenylcyclopropenone sensitization with weekly scalp DPC. Unfractionated whole blood served as the source for total RNA extraction. Study-wide results and caveats: More PT1 expanded TCRs went with higher patch test scores.

This clonotype has only a few counts. The target antigen is unknown. The CDR3 is 14 residues long. The V gene's germline CDR1 is LGHNA and CDR2 YSLEER. V was clipped by 0 bases and J by 3 bases, with 5 bases between them. The genes are TRBV4-3 and TRBJ2-2; no reliable D call. This receptor was obtained from a woman aged 25 to 39 with alopecia areata. Some clones in this sample may be carry-over from other donors' samples. The sequenced sample was whole blood, obtained in connection with sensitization to the hapten diphenylcyclopropenone (DPC). CDR3 loop: CASSQDLYTGELFF. The CDR3 nucleotides are TGCGCCAGCAGCCAAGATTTGTACACCGGGGAGCTGTTTTTT.